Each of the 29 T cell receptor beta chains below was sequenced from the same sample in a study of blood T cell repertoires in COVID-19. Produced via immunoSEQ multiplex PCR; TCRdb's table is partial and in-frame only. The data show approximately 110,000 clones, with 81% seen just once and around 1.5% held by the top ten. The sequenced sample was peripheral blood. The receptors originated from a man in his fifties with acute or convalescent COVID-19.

CDR3 coding DNA: TGTGCCAGCAGCTTAGCGGTCGCAAGTGAGCAGTACGTC. This translates into CASSLAVASEQYV. The chain recombines TRBV11-2 with TRBJ2-7, with D unresolved. Germline V CDR1 and CDR2: SGHAT, FQNNGV. V lost 1 base and J 7 bases, leaving 11 bases between the germline ends. This CDR3 has 13 amino acids.

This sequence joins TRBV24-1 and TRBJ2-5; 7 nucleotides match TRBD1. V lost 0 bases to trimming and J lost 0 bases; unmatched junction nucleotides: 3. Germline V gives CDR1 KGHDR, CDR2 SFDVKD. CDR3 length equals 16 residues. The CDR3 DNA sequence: TGTGCCACCAGTGATTTGCAAGGGACAGACCAAGAGACCCAGTACTTC. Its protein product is CATSDLQGTDQETQYF.

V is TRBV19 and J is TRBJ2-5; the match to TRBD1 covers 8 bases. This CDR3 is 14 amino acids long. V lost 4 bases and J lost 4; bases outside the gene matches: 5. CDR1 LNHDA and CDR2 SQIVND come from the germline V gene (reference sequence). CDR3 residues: CASSKTGERETQYF. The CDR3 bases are TGTGCCAGTAGTAAGACAGGGGAGCGAGAGACCCAGTACTTC.

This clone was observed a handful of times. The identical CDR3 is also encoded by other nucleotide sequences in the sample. The CDR3 reads CASSLKTASSYNSPLHF. The DNA of the CDR3 is TGTGCCAGCAGCTTAAAGACGGCTAGCTCCTATAATTCACCCCTCCACTTT. The chain links TRBV7-2 to TRBJ1-6; D gene uncertain. The CDR3 covers 17 residues. Germline V gives CDR1 SGHTA, CDR2 FQGNSA. Trimming shortened V by 2 bases and J by 0 bases, and 11 bases separated the two germline ends.

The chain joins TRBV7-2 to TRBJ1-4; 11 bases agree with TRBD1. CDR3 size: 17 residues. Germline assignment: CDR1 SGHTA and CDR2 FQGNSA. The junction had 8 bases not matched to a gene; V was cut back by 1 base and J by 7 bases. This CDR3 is CASSLEEDRGQAEKLFF. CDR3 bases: TGTGCCAGCAGCTTAGAGGAGGACAGGGGGCAAGCTGAAAAACTGTTTTTT.

CDR3: CASSVQSPTDTQYF. The CDR3 DNA is TGTGCCAGCAGCGTGCAGTCCCCCACAGATACGCAGTATTTT. J is TRBJ2-3 and V is TRBV9; D uncertain. Trimming pared 2 bases from V and 2 bases from J, leaving 9 bases between. This CDR3 is built from 14 residues. Germline CDR1 is SGDLS and CDR2 is YYNGEE.

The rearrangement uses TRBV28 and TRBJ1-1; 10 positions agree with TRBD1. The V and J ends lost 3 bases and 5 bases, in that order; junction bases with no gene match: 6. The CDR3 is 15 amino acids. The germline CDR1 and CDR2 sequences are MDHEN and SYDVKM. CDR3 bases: TGTGCCAGCAGTTTGGGGAGGACAGGGGGGACTGAAGCTTTCTTT. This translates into CASSLGRTGGTEAFF.

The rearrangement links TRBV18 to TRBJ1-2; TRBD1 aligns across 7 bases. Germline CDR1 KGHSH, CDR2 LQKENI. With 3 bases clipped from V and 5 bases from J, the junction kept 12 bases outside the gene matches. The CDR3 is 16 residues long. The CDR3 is CASSPPGGQEAYGYTF. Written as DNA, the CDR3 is TGTGCCAGCTCACCCCCTGGAGGACAGGAGGCTTATGGCTACACCTTC.

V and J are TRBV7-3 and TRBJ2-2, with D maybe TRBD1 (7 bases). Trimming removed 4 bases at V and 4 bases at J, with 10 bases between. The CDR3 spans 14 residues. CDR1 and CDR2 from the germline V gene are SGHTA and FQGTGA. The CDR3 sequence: CASSSQGGTGELFF. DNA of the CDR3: TGTGCCAGCAGCTCCCAGGGGGGCACCGGGGAGCTGTTTTTT.

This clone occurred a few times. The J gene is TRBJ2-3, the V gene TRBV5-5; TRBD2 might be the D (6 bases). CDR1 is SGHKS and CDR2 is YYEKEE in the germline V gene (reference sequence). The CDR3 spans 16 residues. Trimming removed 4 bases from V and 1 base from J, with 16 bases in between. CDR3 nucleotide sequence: TGTGCCAGCAGCCCTCGGCCGGGGGTGGGCACAGATACGCAGTATTTT. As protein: CASSPRPGVGTDTQYF.

CDR3 protein: CASSEQGAVYGYTF. The CDR3 DNA follows: TGCGCCAGCAGCGAGCAGGGGGCCGTCTATGGCTACACCTTC. V usage is TRBV5-1 and J usage is TRBJ1-2; 8 positions agree with TRBD1. The germline gives CDR1 SGHRS, CDR2 YFSETQ. The CDR3 covers 14 residues. With V trimmed by 4 bases and J by 4 bases, 6 bases remained unmatched. The entire variable domain, with the rest obtained from reference TRBV5-1 and TRBJ1-2, is as follows: KAGVTQTPRYLIKTRGQQVTLSCSPISGHRSVSWYQQTPGQGLQFLFEYFSETQRNKGNFPGRFSGRQFSNSRSEMNVSTLELGDSALYLCASSEQGAVYGYTFGSGTRLTVV.

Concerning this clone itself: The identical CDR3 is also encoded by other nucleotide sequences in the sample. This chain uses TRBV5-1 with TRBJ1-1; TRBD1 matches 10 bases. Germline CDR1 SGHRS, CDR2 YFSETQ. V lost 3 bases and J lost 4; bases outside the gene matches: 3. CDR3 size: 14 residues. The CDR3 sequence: CASSSGQGGTEAFF. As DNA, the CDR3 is TGCGCCAGCAGCTCCGGACAGGGGGGCACTGAAGCTTTCTTT. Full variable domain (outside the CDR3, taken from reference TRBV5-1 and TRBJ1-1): KAGVTQTPRYLIKTRGQQVTLSCSPISGHRSVSWYQQTPGQGLQFLFEYFSETQRNKGNFPGRFSGRQFSNSRSEMNVSTLELGDSALYLCASSSGQGGTEAFFGQGTRLTVV.

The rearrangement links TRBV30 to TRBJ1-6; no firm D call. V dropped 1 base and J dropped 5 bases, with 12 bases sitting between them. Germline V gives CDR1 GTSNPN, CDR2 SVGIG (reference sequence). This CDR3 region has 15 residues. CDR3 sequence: CAWSGEARNNSPLHF. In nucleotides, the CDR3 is TGTGCCTGGAGTGGAGAGGCTAGAAATAATTCACCCCTCCACTTT.

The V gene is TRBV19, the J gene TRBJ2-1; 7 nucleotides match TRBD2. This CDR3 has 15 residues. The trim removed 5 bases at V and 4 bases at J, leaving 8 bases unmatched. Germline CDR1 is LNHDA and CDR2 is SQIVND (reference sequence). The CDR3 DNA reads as TGTGCCAGTAGTCGTCTGGGGGGGGAGTACAATGAGCAGTTCTTC. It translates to CASSRLGGEYNEQFF.

CDR3 amino acids: CSASEQYNSPLHF. In DNA form, the CDR3 reads TGCAGTGCTAGTGAACAGTATAATTCACCCCTCCACTTT. This chain links TRBV20-1 with TRBJ1-6; unclear D gene. The V gene's germline CDR1 is DFQATT and CDR2 SNEGSKA (reference sequence). The V end lost 3 bases, the J end lost 4 bases, and 7 bases lay between the germline ends. CDR3 length: 13 residues.

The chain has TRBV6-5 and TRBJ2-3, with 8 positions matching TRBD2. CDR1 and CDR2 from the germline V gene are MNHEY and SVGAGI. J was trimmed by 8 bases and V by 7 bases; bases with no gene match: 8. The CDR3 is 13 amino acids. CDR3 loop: CASNPAGVGTQYF. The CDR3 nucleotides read TGTGCCAGCAACCCAGCGGGGGTGGGTACGCAGTATTTT.

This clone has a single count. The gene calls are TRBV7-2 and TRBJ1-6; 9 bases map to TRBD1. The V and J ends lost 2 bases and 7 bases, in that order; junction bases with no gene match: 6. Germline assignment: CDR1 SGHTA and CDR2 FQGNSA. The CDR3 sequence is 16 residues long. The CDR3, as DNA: TGTGCCAGCAGCTTATCAGCGGGACAGGGAAATTCACCCCTCCACTTT. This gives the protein CASSLSAGQGNSPLHF.

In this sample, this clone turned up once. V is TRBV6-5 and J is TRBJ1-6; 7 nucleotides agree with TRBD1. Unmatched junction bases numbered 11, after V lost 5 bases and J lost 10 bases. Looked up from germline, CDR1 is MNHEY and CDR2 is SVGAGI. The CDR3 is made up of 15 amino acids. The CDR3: CASSKRQGRESPLHF. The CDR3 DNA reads TGTGCCAGCAGTAAAAGACAGGGAAGGGAATCACCCCTCCACTTT.

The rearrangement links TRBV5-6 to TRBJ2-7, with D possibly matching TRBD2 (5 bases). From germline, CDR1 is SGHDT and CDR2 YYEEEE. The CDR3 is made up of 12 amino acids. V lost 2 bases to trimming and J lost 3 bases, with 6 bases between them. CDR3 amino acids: CASSFGDYEQYV. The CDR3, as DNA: TGTGCCAGCAGCTTCGGGGACTACGAGCAGTACGTC.

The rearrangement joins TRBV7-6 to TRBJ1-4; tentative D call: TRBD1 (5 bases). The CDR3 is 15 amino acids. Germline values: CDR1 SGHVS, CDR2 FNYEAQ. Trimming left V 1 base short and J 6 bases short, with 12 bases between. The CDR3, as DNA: TGTGCCAGCAGCTTAGTGGGGGGTAGGGATGAAAAACTGTTTTTT. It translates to CASSLVGGRDEKLFF.

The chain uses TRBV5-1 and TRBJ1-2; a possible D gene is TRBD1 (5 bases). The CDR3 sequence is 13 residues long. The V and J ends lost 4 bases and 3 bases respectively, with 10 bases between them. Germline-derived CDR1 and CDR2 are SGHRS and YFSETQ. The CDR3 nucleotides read TGCGCCAGCAGCCGGACGGGGGACTATGGCTACACCTTC. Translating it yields CASSRTGDYGYTF.

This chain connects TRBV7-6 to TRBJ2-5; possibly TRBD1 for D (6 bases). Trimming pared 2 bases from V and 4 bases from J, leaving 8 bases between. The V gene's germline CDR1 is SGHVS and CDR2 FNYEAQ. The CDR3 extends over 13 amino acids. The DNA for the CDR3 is TGTGCCAGCAGCTTAACAGGGCCAGAGACCCAGTACTTC. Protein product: CASSLTGPETQYF.

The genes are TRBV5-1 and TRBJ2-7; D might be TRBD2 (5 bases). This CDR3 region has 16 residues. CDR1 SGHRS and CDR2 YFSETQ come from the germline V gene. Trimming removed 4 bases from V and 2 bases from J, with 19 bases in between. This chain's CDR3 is CASSPDKSGGPYEQYF. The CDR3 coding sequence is TGCGCCAGCAGCCCCGATAAAAGCGGCGGACCCTACGAGCAGTACTTC.

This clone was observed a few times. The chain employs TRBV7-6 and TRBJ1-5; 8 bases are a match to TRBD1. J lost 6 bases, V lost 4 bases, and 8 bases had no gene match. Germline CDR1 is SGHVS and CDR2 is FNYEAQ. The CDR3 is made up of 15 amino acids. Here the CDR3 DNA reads TGTGCCAGCAGCTCTGGGACAGGTCGGGGTCAGCCCCAGCATTTT. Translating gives CASSSGTGRGQPQHF.

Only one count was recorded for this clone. CDR3 sequence (DNA): TGTGCCAGCATGGAGGCACGGGGCACTGAAGCTTTCTTT. It specifies CASMEARGTEAFF. This chain joins TRBV2 and TRBJ1-1; D not resolved. This CDR3 comprises 13 residues. CDR1 is SNHLY, CDR2 FYNNEI, per germline. Trimming took off 7 bases at V and 4 bases at J, with 13 bases between the two ends.

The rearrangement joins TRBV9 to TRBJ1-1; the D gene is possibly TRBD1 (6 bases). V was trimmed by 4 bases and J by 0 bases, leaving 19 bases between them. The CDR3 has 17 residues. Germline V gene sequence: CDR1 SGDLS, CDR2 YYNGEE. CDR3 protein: CASSSPTGPTMNTEAFF. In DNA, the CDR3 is TGTGCCAGCAGCTCCCCGACAGGACCCACAATGAACACTGAAGCTTTCTTT.

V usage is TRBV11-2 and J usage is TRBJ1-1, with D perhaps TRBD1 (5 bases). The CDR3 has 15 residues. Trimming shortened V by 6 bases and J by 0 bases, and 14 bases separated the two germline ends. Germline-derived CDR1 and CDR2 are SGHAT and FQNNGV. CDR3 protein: CASSWVRALNTEAFF. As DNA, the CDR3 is TGTGCCAGCAGTTGGGTCAGGGCACTGAACACTGAAGCTTTCTTT.

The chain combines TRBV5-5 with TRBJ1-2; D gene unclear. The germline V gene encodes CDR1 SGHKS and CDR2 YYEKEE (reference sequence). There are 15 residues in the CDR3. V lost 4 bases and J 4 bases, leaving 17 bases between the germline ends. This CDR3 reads CASSAAPGYSYGYTF. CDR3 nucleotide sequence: TGTGCCAGCAGCGCCGCCCCGGGGTATTCCTATGGCTACACCTTC.

CDR3 sequence: CASNPGTGVAKNIQYF. In DNA form, the CDR3 reads TGTGCCAGCAACCCCGGGACAGGGGTGGCCAAAAACATTCAGTACTTC. The genes are TRBV2 and TRBJ2-4; 10 nucleotides line up with TRBD1. V was clipped by 7 bases and J by 1 base; unmatched bases: 7. CDR3 length: 16 amino acids. Germline assignment: CDR1 SNHLY and CDR2 FYNNEI.